Below, 16 T cell receptor beta chains from the same sample are listed, as sequenced in a study of cytomegalovirus exposure and HLA in healthy donors. PCR used 60 Vbeta primers and 13 Jbeta primers. Clones were sequenced by immunoSEQ multiplex PCR, and TCRdb holds only the in-frame ones, with some missing. The sample consists of under 200,000 clones, 81% of them appearing once. The sample consisted of PBMCs. These TCRs come from a woman in her forties or fifties in good health and CMV-seronegative.

The V call is TRBV6-6, the J call TRBJ2-5; D not resolved. The CDR3 is made up of 14 amino acids. CDR1 and CDR2 (germline): MNHNY, SVGAGI (reference sequence). Trimming pared 3 bases from V and 5 bases from J, leaving 13 bases between. The chain's CDR3 is CASSYTEPLETQYF. The DNA of the CDR3 is TGTGCCAGCAGTTATACAGAACCATTGGAGACCCAGTACTTC.

The chain uses TRBV6-5 and TRBJ2-7; 7 nucleotides match TRBD1. The CDR3 covers 14 residues. Trimming at V came to 0 bases and at J to 3 bases, leaving 2 bases not matched to a gene. Germline V gene data show CDR1 as MNHEY and CDR2 as SVGAGI. The CDR3 bases are TGTGCCAGCAGTTACTCAGGGGGCAACTACGAGCAGTACTTC. This codes for CASSYSGGNYEQYF.

DNA of the CDR3: TGTGCCAGCAGCACCCGATTAGCGGGGGGAGGTTTCGATACGCAGTATTTT. Its protein product is CASSTRLAGGGFDTQYF. The genes are TRBV5-4 and TRBJ2-3; 10 bases are shared with TRBD2. The J segment lost 6 bases and the V segment lost 4 bases, leaving 14 bases of the junction unmatched. This CDR3 is built from 17 residues. The V gene's germline CDR1 is SGHNT and CDR2 YYREEE (reference sequence).

This sequence joins TRBV9 and TRBJ2-3, with a weak D call TRBD2 (6 bases). V was pared by 3 bases and J by 1 base, with 9 bases between. Germline CDR1 SGDLS, CDR2 YYNGEE. This CDR3 is 14 amino acids long. As DNA, the CDR3 is TGTGCCAGCAGCGCGACTAGTGGCACAGATACGCAGTATTTT. It specifies CASSATSGTDTQYF.

This chain joins TRBV5-5 and TRBJ2-7; TRBD2 might be the D (5 bases). In germline, CDR1 is SGHKS, CDR2 YYEKEE (reference sequence). Trimming left V 4 bases short and J 5 bases short, with 22 bases between. The CDR3 has 16 residues. CDR3 sequence reads: CASSPLAGNAPHEQYF. CDR3 in DNA: TGTGCCAGCAGCCCTTTGGCCGGGAATGCCCCCCACGAGCAGTACTTC. Using reference TRBV5-5 and TRBJ2-7 for the parts outside the CDR3, the full variable domain is DAGVTQSPTHLIKTRGQQVTLRCSPISGHKSVSWYQQVLGQGPQFIFQYYEKEERGRGNFPDRFSARQFPNYSSELNVNALLLGDSALYLCASSPLAGNAPHEQYFGPGTRLTVT.

This clone was detected only a few times. The V call is TRBV7-2, the J call TRBJ1-6, with TRBD1 matching 8 bases. Trimming took 4 bases from V and 7 from J; bases not matched to a gene: 12. The CDR3 is 17 residues long. Germline lookup yields CDR1 SGHTA and CDR2 FQGNSA. The CDR3 sequence: CASSWGTGAVFNSPLHF. The DNA of the CDR3 is TGTGCCAGCAGCTGGGGGACAGGCGCGGTATTCAATTCACCCCTCCACTTT.

This clone was picked up many times. The CDR3 bases are TGTGCCATCTCAGAATCAGGGGGAAATGGAAACACCATATATTTT. Residues: CAISESGGNGNTIYF. V gene TRBV10-3 combines with J gene TRBJ1-3; 7 positions match TRBD1. There are 15 residues in the CDR3. Germline V gene sequence: CDR1 ENHRY, CDR2 SYGVKD. The junction had 10 bases not matched to a gene; V was cut back by 8 bases and J by 3 bases.

This clone was detected only a few times. The chain carries TRBV5-4 and TRBJ2-1; possibly TRBD2 for D (5 bases). The V end was cut by 2 bases, the J end by 6 bases, with 9 bases between. From germline, CDR1 is SGHNT and CDR2 YYREEE (reference sequence). The CDR3 extends over 13 amino acids. In DNA form, the CDR3 reads TGTGCCAGCAGCTTTGACTACCCCAATGAGCAGTTCTTC. Protein sequence: CASSFDYPNEQFF.

The count of this clone is one. The gene calls are TRBV15 and TRBJ2-7, with D possibly matching TRBD1 (6 bases). Germline assignment: CDR1 LNHNV and CDR2 YYDKDF (reference sequence). The CDR3 is 14 residues long. The V end lost 0 bases, the J end lost 6 bases, and 12 bases lay between the germline ends. CDR3: CATSRDRQASEQYF. The CDR3 DNA reads as TGTGCCACCAGCAGAGATAGACAGGCGTCCGAGCAGTACTTC.

This chain joins TRBV4-1 and TRBJ1-2; D is uncertain. The CDR3 is 15 amino acids. Germline CDR1 reads MGHRA; CDR2 reads YSYEKL. Trimming removed 4 bases at V and 3 bases at J, with 15 bases between. CDR3 in amino acids: CASSPADSDYYGYTF. CDR3 coding DNA: TGCGCCAGCAGCCCCGCAGACTCGGACTACTATGGCTACACCTTC.

CDR3 protein: CATKPLRGVEQFF. The DNA of the CDR3 is TGTGCCACCAAACCACTCCGAGGTGTCGAGCAGTTCTTC. This chain connects TRBV28 to TRBJ2-1, with D unresolved. Germline assignment: CDR1 MDHEN and CDR2 SYDVKM. The CDR3 is made up of 13 amino acids. The V gene lost 10 bases and the J gene lost 10 bases, with 20 bases spanning the gap.

J is TRBJ2-3 and V is TRBV10-3; tentatively, D is TRBD2 (5 bases). The V end lost 6 bases, the J end lost 5 bases, and 6 bases lay between the germline ends. Germline V gene data show CDR1 as ENHRY and CDR2 as SYGVKD. This CDR3 has 11 amino acids. The CDR3: CAIRSGDTQYF. CDR3 coding DNA: TGTGCCATCAGGAGCGGAGATACGCAGTATTTT.

Only a few counts were recorded for this clone. The rearrangement joins TRBV7-6 to TRBJ1-1; no reliable D call. The CDR3 covers 12 residues. In germline, CDR1 is SGHVS, CDR2 FNYEAQ. The V gene lost 3 bases and the J gene lost 2 bases, with 4 bases spanning the gap. The CDR3 DNA sequence: TGTGCCAGCAGCTTTCTAAACACTGAAGCTTTCTTT. Protein: CASSFLNTEAFF.

The chain links TRBV6-5 to TRBJ2-7, with a tentative D call TRBD2 (6 bases). The CDR3 consists of 14 residues. Germline CDR1 MNHEY, CDR2 SVGAGI. Trimming cost V 4 bases and J 3 bases, with 13 bases left between them. This CDR3 is CASSSAGMGYEQYF. CDR3 in DNA: TGTGCCAGCAGTTCCGCGGGAATGGGCTACGAGCAGTACTTC.

The chain carries TRBV7-9 and TRBJ2-1; D possibly corresponds to TRBD1 (6 bases). Per the germline V gene, CDR1 is SEHNR and CDR2 is FQNEAQ (reference sequence). The CDR3 runs 11 residues. V shed 4 bases and J shed 13 bases, with 11 bases lying between them. The CDR3 nucleotides are TGTGCCAGCAGCTCCGGACAGATACAGTTCTTC. Translation: CASSSGQIQFF.

This chain connects TRBV7-2 to TRBJ2-7, with D perhaps matching TRBD2 (5 bases). V lost 0 bases and J 5 bases, leaving 14 bases between the germline ends. Germline V CDR1 and CDR2: SGHTA, FQGNSA. CDR3 size: 15 residues. The CDR3 here is CASSLAGSRRNEQYF. In DNA form, the CDR3 reads TGTGCCAGCAGCTTAGCGGGGAGCAGGCGCAACGAGCAGTACTTC. The full variable domain, completed using reference TRBV7-2 and TRBJ2-7, is GAGVSQSPSNKVTEKGKDVELRCDPISGHTALYWYRQSLGQGLEFLIYFQGNSAPDKSGLPSDRFSAERTGGSVSTLTIQRTQQEDSAVYLCASSLAGSRRNEQYFGPGTRLTVT.